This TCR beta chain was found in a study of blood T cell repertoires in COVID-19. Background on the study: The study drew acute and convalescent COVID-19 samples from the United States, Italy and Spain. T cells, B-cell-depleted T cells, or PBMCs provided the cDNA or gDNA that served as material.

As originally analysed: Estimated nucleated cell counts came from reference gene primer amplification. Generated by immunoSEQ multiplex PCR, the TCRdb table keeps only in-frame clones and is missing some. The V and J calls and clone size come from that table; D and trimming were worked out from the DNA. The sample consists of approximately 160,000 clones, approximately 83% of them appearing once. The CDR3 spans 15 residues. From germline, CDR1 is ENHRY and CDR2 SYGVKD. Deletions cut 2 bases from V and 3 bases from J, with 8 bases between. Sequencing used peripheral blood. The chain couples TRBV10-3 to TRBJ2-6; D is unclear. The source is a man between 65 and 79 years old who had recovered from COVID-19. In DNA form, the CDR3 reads TGTGCCATCAGTGAGACAGAGATTGGGGCCAACGTCCTGACTTTC. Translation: CAISETEIGANVLTF.